Presented here are 5 T cell receptor beta chains from one specimen sequenced in a study of blood T cells in healthy people across ages. The second PCR ran roughly 6 to 11 cycles with a sample-barcoded 5' primer and J-beta primers. A single record per CDR3 protein comes from TCRdb applying MiXCR to the 5' RACE reads. Here the sample spans about 680,000 distinct CDR3 sequences, around 49% being singletons. Sequenced material: blood. The receptors were gathered from a woman aged 60-70 years in good health.

This clonotype came up a few times. The V gene is TRBV20-1, the J gene TRBJ2-5, with D possibly matching TRBD2 (6 bases). The CDR3 is 13 residues long. V dropped 6 bases and J dropped 1 base, with 12 bases sitting between them. Per germline, CDR1 DFQATT and CDR2 SNEGSKA (reference sequence). DNA for the CDR3: TGCAGTGCACCCTGGGACTTCCAAGAGACCCAGTACTTC. This sequence encodes CSAPWDFQETQYF.

The chain links TRBV29-1 to TRBJ2-5; 7 nucleotides line up with TRBD1. The CDR3 sequence is 15 residues long. Germline-derived CDR1 and CDR2 are SQVTM and ANQGSEA. J lost 11 bases, V lost 6 bases, and 21 bases had no gene match. In DNA, the CDR3 is TGCAGCGTCAGGACAGGAATCGCCGCGTACGATGAGCAGTACTTC. Residues: CSVRTGIAAYDEQYF.

This clonotype was observed a few times. This chain joins TRBV3-1 and TRBJ2-7; D uncertain. The CDR3 loop spans 18 amino acids. CDR1 is LGHDT, CDR2 YNNKEL, per germline (reference sequence). The germline V and J ends were trimmed by 0 bases and 6 bases, with 24 bases remaining between them. CDR3 coding DNA: TGTGCCAGCAGCCAAGACGCGGCTTCAGGAGTAGGACGATTCGAGCAGTACTTC. Amino acid sequence: CASSQDAASGVGRFEQYF.

This rearrangement joins TRBV29-1 to TRBJ2-7; TRBD2 agrees at 15 bases. Germline CDR1 SQVTM, CDR2 ANQGSEA. The J segment lost 2 bases and the V segment lost 3 bases, leaving 14 bases of the junction unmatched. The CDR3 runs to 19 residues. In DNA, the CDR3 is TGCAGCGTTGAGGGACTAGCGGGAGGCACGCCACTTTTCCCCTACGAGCAGTACTTC. It specifies CSVEGLAGGTPLFPYEQYF.

In its sample, this clonotype was seen a few times. The V and J genes are TRBV24-1 and TRBJ1-4; a possible D gene is TRBD1 (5 bases). Germline values: CDR1 KGHDR, CDR2 SFDVKD. Trimming stripped 4 bases from V and 3 bases from J, with 11 bases between. This CDR3 has 15 residues. CDR3 nucleotide sequence: TGTGCCACCAGTGACGCCGCGGGGCCTAATGAAAAACTGTTTTTT. It codes for CATSDAAGPNEKLFF.